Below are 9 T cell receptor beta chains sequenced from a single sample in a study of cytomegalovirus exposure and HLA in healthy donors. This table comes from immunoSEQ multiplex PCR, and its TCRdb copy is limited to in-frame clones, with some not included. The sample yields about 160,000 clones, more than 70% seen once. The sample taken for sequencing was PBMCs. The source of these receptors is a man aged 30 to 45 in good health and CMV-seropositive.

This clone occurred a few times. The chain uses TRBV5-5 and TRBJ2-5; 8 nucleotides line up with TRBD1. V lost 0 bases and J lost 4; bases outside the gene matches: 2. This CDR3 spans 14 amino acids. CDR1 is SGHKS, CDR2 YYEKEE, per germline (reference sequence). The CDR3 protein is CASSLGQGIETQYF. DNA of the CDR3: TGTGCCAGCAGCTTGGGACAGGGGATAGAGACCCAGTACTTC. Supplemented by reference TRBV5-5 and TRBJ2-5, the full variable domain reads DAGVTQSPTHLIKTRGQQVTLRCSPISGHKSVSWYQQVLGQGPQFIFQYYEKEERGRGNFPDRFSARQFPNYSSELNVNALLLGDSALYLCASSLGQGIETQYFGPGTRLLVL.

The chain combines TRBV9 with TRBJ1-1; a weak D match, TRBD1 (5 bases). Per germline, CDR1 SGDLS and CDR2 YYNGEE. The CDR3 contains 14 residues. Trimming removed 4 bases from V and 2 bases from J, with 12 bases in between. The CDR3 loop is CASSLSGTNTEAFF. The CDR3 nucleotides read TGTGCCAGCAGCCTCAGCGGGACTAACACTGAAGCTTTCTTT.

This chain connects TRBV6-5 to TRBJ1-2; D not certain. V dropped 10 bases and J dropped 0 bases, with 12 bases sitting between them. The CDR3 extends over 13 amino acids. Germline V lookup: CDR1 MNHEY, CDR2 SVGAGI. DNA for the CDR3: TGTGCCACCGCTCTATTCCCTAACTATGGCTACACCTTC. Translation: CATALFPNYGYTF.

The CDR3 DNA reads as TGTGCCAGCAGCTTGGGACCAGGGTCCAGCAATCAGCCCCAGCATTTT. Translation: CASSLGPGSSNQPQHF. This chain links TRBV5-4 with TRBJ1-5, with a tentative D call TRBD1 (5 bases). The V gene's germline CDR1 is SGHNT and CDR2 YYREEE (reference sequence). The CDR3 has 16 amino acids. The V gene lost 0 bases and the J gene lost 1 base, with 11 bases spanning the gap.

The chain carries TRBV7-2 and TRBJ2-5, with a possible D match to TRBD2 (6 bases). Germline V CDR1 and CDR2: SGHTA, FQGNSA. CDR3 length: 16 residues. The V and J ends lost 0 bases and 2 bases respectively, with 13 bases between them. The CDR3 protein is CASSLAGGNIQETQYF. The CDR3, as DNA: TGTGCCAGCAGCTTAGCGGGGGGAAATATACAAGAGACCCAGTACTTC.

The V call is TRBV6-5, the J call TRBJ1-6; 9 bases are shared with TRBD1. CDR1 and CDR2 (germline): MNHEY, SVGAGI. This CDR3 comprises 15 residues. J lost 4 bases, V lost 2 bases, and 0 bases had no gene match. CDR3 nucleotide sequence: TGTGCCAGCAGTTACGGGACAGGGTATAATTCACCCCTCCACTTT. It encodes CASSYGTGYNSPLHF.

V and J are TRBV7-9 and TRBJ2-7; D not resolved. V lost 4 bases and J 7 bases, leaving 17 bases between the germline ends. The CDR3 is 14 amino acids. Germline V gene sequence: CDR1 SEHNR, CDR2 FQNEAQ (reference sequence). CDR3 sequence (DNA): TGTGCCAGCAGCTCCCTATATGGGCCACGGGAGCAGTACTTC. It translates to CASSSLYGPREQYF.

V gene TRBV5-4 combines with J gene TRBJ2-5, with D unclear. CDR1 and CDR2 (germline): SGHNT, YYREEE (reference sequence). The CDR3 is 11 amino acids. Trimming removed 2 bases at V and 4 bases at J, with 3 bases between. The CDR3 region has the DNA TGTGCCAGCAGCTTCCGAGAGACCCAGTACTTC. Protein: CASSFRETQYF.

Here the CDR3 reads CASCREAEVTEAFF. The CDR3 DNA reads as TGTGCCAGCTGTAGGGAGGCGGAGGTTACTGAAGCTTTCTTT. The chain couples TRBV28 to TRBJ1-1; no definite D call. CDR1 MDHEN and CDR2 SYDVKM come from the germline V gene. The CDR3 length is 14 residues. Trimming stripped 8 bases from V and 5 bases from J, with 18 bases between.